Below, 30 T cell receptor beta chains from the same sample are listed, as sequenced in a study of cytomegalovirus exposure and HLA in healthy donors. The PCR made use of 60 Vbeta and 13 Jbeta primers. Profiled with immunoSEQ multiplex PCR; TCRdb holds only in-frame clones, not every one. The sample contains roughly 100,000 clones, 60% to 75% of which appear only once. Sequences were obtained from PBMCs. These receptors originate from a man aged 35-49 years in good health and CMV-seropositive.

This clone has only a few counts. The V gene is TRBV9, the J gene TRBJ1-4; no firm D call. V gave up 3 bases and J gave up 6 bases, with 6 bases separating them. From germline, CDR1 is SGDLS and CDR2 YYNGEE. The CDR3 has 12 residues. CDR3 nucleotide sequence: TGTGCCAGCAGCGCCCAGGATGAAAAACTGTTTTTT. This gives the protein CASSAQDEKLFF.

This clone was observed a few times. This chain connects TRBV6-5 to TRBJ2-5, with D unclear. CDR1 and CDR2 (germline): MNHEY, SVGAGI. V lost 4 bases and J 5 bases, leaving 8 bases between the germline ends. This CDR3 region has 12 residues. The CDR3 DNA reads as TGTGCCAGCAGTTCCCCGTTGGAGACCCAGTACTTC. Protein sequence: CASSSPLETQYF.

This clone has a single count. The chain is built from TRBV11-3 and TRBJ2-5; TRBD1 aligns across 8 bases. V shed 4 bases, J shed 2 bases, and the junction held 3 bases outside the gene matches. Germline CDR1 SGHNT, CDR2 YENEEA. This CDR3 is 14 amino acids long. The CDR3 is CASSSRGRQETQYF. CDR3 coding DNA: TGTGCCAGCAGCTCCAGGGGGCGGCAAGAGACCCAGTACTTC.

The rearrangement uses TRBV9 and TRBJ1-1; D is possibly TRBD1 (6 bases). The CDR3 covers 14 residues. V was cut by 4 bases and J by 2 bases, with 12 bases left in between. The germline gives CDR1 SGDLS, CDR2 YYNGEE. The CDR3 loop is CASSPLTGNTEAFF. Here the CDR3 DNA reads TGTGCCAGCAGCCCTCTGACAGGTAACACTGAAGCTTTCTTT.

This clone was recorded a few times. V and J are TRBV5-1 and TRBJ2-7; 8 bases match TRBD2. This CDR3 comprises 16 residues. Germline V CDR1 and CDR2: SGHRS, YFSETQ. Trimming cost V 4 bases and J 3 bases; bases outside gene matches: 12. The CDR3 region is CASSDSSAGVIYEQYF. Written as DNA, the CDR3 is TGCGCCAGCAGCGACTCATCAGCGGGAGTAATCTACGAGCAGTACTTC.

CDR3 DNA sequence: TGTGCCAGCAGCCTCTGGCGGGGCCCTAGCACAGATACGCAGTATTTT. It yields the protein CASSLWRGPSTDTQYF. The rearrangement links TRBV13 to TRBJ2-3; D might be TRBD2 (6 bases). The V end lost 5 bases, the J end lost 0 bases, and 15 bases lay between the germline ends. The CDR3 has 16 residues. From germline, CDR1 is PRHDT and CDR2 FYEKMQ (reference sequence).

The chain carries TRBV7-9 and TRBJ2-7; a weak D match, TRBD1 (5 bases). CDR3 length equals 14 residues. Germline assignment: CDR1 SEHNR and CDR2 FQNEAQ (reference sequence). V shed 5 bases and J shed 7 bases, with 18 bases lying between them. The DNA of the CDR3 is TGTGCCAGCAGCGCAGGGCAGGGTTTGTGGGAGCAGTACTTC. Translation gives CASSAGQGLWEQYF.

This sequence joins TRBV5-4 and TRBJ2-5, with D possibly matching TRBD2 (6 bases). Germline assignment: CDR1 SGHNT and CDR2 YYREEE (reference sequence). Trimming shortened V by 0 bases and J by 5 bases, and 14 bases separated the two germline ends. The CDR3 contains 15 residues. CDR3 amino acids: CASSLGTPGEETQYF. Here the CDR3 DNA reads TGTGCCAGCAGCTTGGGCACCCCGGGGGAGGAGACCCAGTACTTC.

The chain employs TRBV28 and TRBJ2-7, with 9 nucleotides matching TRBD2. The CDR3 is made up of 14 amino acids. The trim removed 5 bases at V and 7 bases at J, leaving 9 bases unmatched. Germline loops: CDR1 MDHEN, CDR2 SYDVKM. The CDR3 reads CASSRSGRLGEQYF. In nucleotides, the CDR3 is TGTGCCAGCAGTCGGAGCGGGAGGCTGGGGGAGCAGTACTTC.

This sequence joins TRBV6-1 and TRBJ1-2; D gene unclear. CDR3 length: 11 amino acids. Looked up from germline, CDR1 is MNHNS and CDR2 is SASEGT. V lost 4 bases, J lost 6 bases, and 6 bases lay in between. In DNA, the CDR3 is TGTGCCAGCAGTGTACAGAATGGCTACACCTTC. Translation: CASSVQNGYTF.

The CDR3 nucleotides read TGCGCCAGCAGTGAGAGGAAAGCGGGACAGGGTATGGGTCAGCCCCAGCATTTT. Protein: CASSERKAGQGMGQPQHF. The chain couples TRBV10-1 to TRBJ1-5, with 9 positions matching TRBD1. After removal of 2 bases from V and 6 bases from J, the junction contained 14 bases not matched to a gene. The CDR3 runs 18 residues. The germline V gene encodes CDR1 WNHNN and CDR2 SYGVQD (reference sequence).

A single count supports this clone. The chain links TRBV7-2 to TRBJ1-2; 7 bases line up with TRBD1. This CDR3 has 14 amino acids. With 2 bases clipped from V and 3 bases from J, the junction kept 3 bases outside the gene matches. The germline V gene has CDR1 SGHTA and CDR2 FQGNSA. CDR3 loop: CASSLSTGDYGYTF. The CDR3 DNA is TGTGCCAGCAGCTTAAGTACAGGGGACTATGGCTACACCTTC. The full variable domain, its missing parts supplied by reference TRBV7-2 and TRBJ1-2, is GAGVSQSPSNKVTEKGKDVELRCDPISGHTALYWYRQSLGQGLEFLIYFQGNSAPDKSGLPSDRFSAERTGGSVSTLTIQRTQQEDSAVYLCASSLSTGDYGYTFGSGTRLTVV.

The rearrangement links TRBV28 to TRBJ2-1; maybe TRBD2 (6 bases). The CDR3 spans 15 residues. The V gene's germline CDR1 is MDHEN and CDR2 SYDVKM. V lost 7 bases, J lost 4 bases, and 17 bases lay in between. CDR3 DNA: TGTGCCAGCACCCGTCGGAGGGGATCTTACAATGAGCAGTTCTTC. Translation gives CASTRRRGSYNEQFF. The full variable domain, in which reference TRBV28 and TRBJ2-1 provide the parts outside the CDR3, is DVKVTQSSRYLVKRTGEKVFLECVQDMDHENMFWYRQDPGLGLRLIYFSYDVKMKEKGDIPEGYSVSREKKERFSLILESASTNQTSMYLCASTRRRGSYNEQFFGPGTRLTVL.

The sample holds one count of this clone. The chain links TRBV6-6 to TRBJ2-7; 9 bases align to TRBD1. Germline V gene lookup returns CDR1 MNHNY and CDR2 SVGAGI (reference sequence). With 8 bases clipped from V and 6 bases from J, the junction kept 14 bases outside the gene matches. The CDR3 is 15 amino acids. The CDR3 region is CASYTRGQGIGEQYF. The CDR3 DNA sequence: TGTGCCAGCTACACCCGTGGACAGGGGATCGGCGAGCAGTACTTC.

In this sample, this clone turned up a few times. In DNA, the CDR3 is TGCGCCAGCAGCTTGCAAGGGGGCGGCACAGATACGCAGTATTTT. It is translated as CASSLQGGGTDTQYF. The rearrangement uses TRBV5-1 and TRBJ2-3; 7 nucleotides agree with TRBD1. CDR1 and CDR2 from the germline V gene are SGHRS and YFSETQ. Trimming removed 1 base from V and 1 base from J; junction bases left unmatched: 3. The CDR3 has 15 amino acids. Supplemented by reference TRBV5-1 and TRBJ2-3, the full variable domain reads KAGVTQTPRYLIKTRGQQVTLSCSPISGHRSVSWYQQTPGQGLQFLFEYFSETQRNKGNFPGRFSGRQFSNSRSEMNVSTLELGDSALYLCASSLQGGGTDTQYFGPGTRLTVL.

The J gene is TRBJ1-2, the V gene TRBV29-1; D unresolved. Germline V CDR1 and CDR2: SQVTM, ANQGSEA. V lost 3 bases to trimming and J lost 0 bases, with 11 bases between them. The CDR3 contains 14 residues. Written as DNA, the CDR3 is TGCAGCGTTGATGAGGGTCGGGCTAACTATGGCTACACCTTC. This gives the protein CSVDEGRANYGYTF.

The V and J genes are TRBV28 and TRBJ2-7; D may be TRBD2 (6 bases). CDR1 and CDR2 (germline): MDHEN, SYDVKM. The CDR3 has 16 residues. Trimming left V 4 bases short and J 2 bases short, with 18 bases between. For the CDR3, the DNA is TGTGCCAGCAGTTCGACTTGGTTCGGGGGAACCTACGAGCAGTACTTC. Its protein is CASSSTWFGGTYEQYF.

A note on this clone: This same CDR3 is encoded by further DNA sequences in the sample. The J gene is TRBJ1-3, the V gene TRBV5-4; 7 nucleotides align to TRBD1. Per germline, CDR1 SGHNT and CDR2 YYREEE (reference sequence). CDR3 size: 14 residues. The V segment lost 4 bases and the J segment 1 base; nucleotides outside the gene matches: 2. The CDR3 DNA reads TGTGCCAGCAGCCTACAGGGGTCTGGAAACACCATATATTTT. Its translation: CASSLQGSGNTIYF.

This clone came up a few times. Compared with germline, one end of the junction differs, possibly owing to a read error. The chain joins TRBV7-9 to TRBJ1-4; the D is unclear. Per germline, CDR1 SEHNR and CDR2 FQNEAQ (reference sequence). This CDR3 contains 17 residues. The DNA for the CDR3 is TGTTCCAGCAGCCCCCCACTTAGTGAACGGGGTAACGAAAAACTGTTTTTT. Protein sequence: CSSSPPLSERGNEKLFF.

The chain joins TRBV30 to TRBJ2-7; 10 bases agree with TRBD1. The V and J ends lost 0 bases and 2 bases, in that order; junction bases with no gene match: 7. Germline V lookup: CDR1 GTSNPN, CDR2 SVGIG (reference sequence). The CDR3 runs 16 residues. The CDR3 here is CAWSVRGQGWTYEQYF. The CDR3 DNA sequence: TGTGCCTGGAGTGTACGGGGACAGGGGTGGACCTACGAGCAGTACTTC.

In its sample, this clone was seen once. The chain has TRBV29-1 and TRBJ2-1, with 7 bases matching TRBD2. Trimming at V came to 8 bases and at J to 0 bases, leaving 7 bases not matched to a gene. The CDR3 contains 14 residues. Germline CDR1 reads SQVTM; CDR2 reads ANQGSEA. CDR3 sequence reads: CSHLRESSYNEQFF. In DNA, the CDR3 is TGCAGCCACCTGCGGGAGAGCTCCTACAATGAGCAGTTCTTC.

This clone appeared a few times. The V gene is TRBV6-6, the J gene TRBJ2-7; maybe TRBD1 (5 bases). CDR1 and CDR2 (germline): MNHNY, SVGAGI (reference sequence). V was shortened by 5 bases and J by 5 bases, with 13 bases between the two germline ends. This CDR3 spans 13 amino acids. The chain's CDR3 is CASSRGSRHEQYV. CDR3 DNA sequence: TGTGCCAGCAGTAGGGGAAGCAGACACGAGCAGTACGTC.

The rearrangement joins TRBV11-2 to TRBJ2-1, with D tentatively TRBD2 (5 bases). Trimming pared 1 base from V and 7 bases from J, leaving 17 bases between. The CDR3 totals 16 residues. CDR1 and CDR2 from the germline V gene are SGHAT and FQNNGV. The CDR3 sequence is CASSLVLAGEVNEQFF. CDR3 sequence (DNA): TGTGCCAGCAGCTTAGTTCTAGCCGGAGAGGTTAATGAGCAGTTCTTC.

The chain couples TRBV10-3 to TRBJ2-7; tentatively, D is TRBD2 (5 bases). Trimming shortened V by 0 bases and J by 1 base, and 7 bases separated the two germline ends. The CDR3 consists of 14 residues. CDR1 is ENHRY, CDR2 SYGVKD, per germline. CDR3 nucleotide sequence: TGTGCCATCAGTGAGTCAGAGGGATCCTACGAGCAGTACGTC. It encodes CAISESEGSYEQYV.

The rearrangement links TRBV13 to TRBJ1-1; 11 bases line up with TRBD1. After removal of 5 bases from V and 5 bases from J, the junction contained 7 bases not matched to a gene. Germline V gene data show CDR1 as PRHDT and CDR2 as FYEKMQ (reference sequence). There are 15 residues in the CDR3. The CDR3 DNA is TGTGCCAGCAGCCCGGACAGGGGGCGAGAGACTGAAGCTTTCTTT. Its translation: CASSPDRGRETEAFF. Filled out from reference TRBV13 and TRBJ1-1, the complete variable domain reads AAGVIQSPRHLIKEKRETATLKCYPIPRHDTVYWYQQGPGQDPQFLISFYEKMQSDKGSIPDRFSAQQFSDYHSELNMSSLELGDSALYFCASSPDRGRETEAFFGQGTRLTVV.

The rearrangement joins TRBV5-4 to TRBJ1-2; D might be TRBD1 (5 bases). V was pared by 5 bases and J by 4 bases, with 15 bases between. The CDR3 runs to 14 residues. CDR1 and CDR2 (germline): SGHNT, YYREEE (reference sequence). This CDR3 is CASSQETVSYGYTF. The CDR3 DNA reads as TGTGCCAGCAGTCAAGAGACAGTGTCCTATGGCTACACCTTC. The variable domain in full, with the rest retrieved from reference TRBV5-4 and TRBJ1-2, is ETGVTQSPTHLIKTRGQQVTLRCSSQSGHNTVSWYQQALGQGPQFIFQYYREEENGRGNFPPRFSGLQFPNYSSELNVNALELDDSALYLCASSQETVSYGYTFGSGTRLTVV.

This clone was observed a few times. The V gene is TRBV7-8, the J gene TRBJ1-5; 9 bases map to TRBD1. The CDR3 extends over 15 amino acids. Germline-derived CDR1 and CDR2 are SGHVS and FQNEAQ. Trimming removed 2 bases from V and 7 bases from J; junction bases left unmatched: 6. The CDR3 reads CASSLRRQGGQPQHF. The CDR3 DNA is TGTGCCAGCAGCTTACGACGACAGGGGGGCCAGCCCCAGCATTTT.

The genes are TRBV30 and TRBJ2-7, with 13 bases identical to TRBD2. This CDR3 is built from 15 residues. Germline assignment: CDR1 GTSNPN and CDR2 SVGIG (reference sequence). J was trimmed by 5 bases and V by 0 bases; bases with no gene match: 4. The CDR3 nucleotides are TGTGCCTGGAGTGTCCCTGGACTAGCGGGAGACGAGCAGTACTTC. Its translation is CAWSVPGLAGDEQYF.

The chain uses TRBV19 and TRBJ1-1, with D possibly matching TRBD1 (5 bases). V dropped 6 bases and J dropped 3 bases, with 11 bases sitting between them. The CDR3 loop spans 13 amino acids. Germline values: CDR1 LNHDA, CDR2 SQIVND (reference sequence). CDR3: CASRSGAYTEAFF. In DNA, the CDR3 is TGTGCCAGTAGAAGCGGGGCCTACACTGAAGCTTTCTTT.

The chain carries TRBV28 and TRBJ2-3, with 9 bases identical to TRBD2. Germline V CDR1 and CDR2: MDHEN, SYDVKM. V shed 7 bases, J shed 4 bases, and the junction held 6 bases outside the gene matches. The length of the CDR3 is 14 residues. The CDR3: CASTTAGGSDTQYF. CDR3 bases: TGTGCCAGCACCACAGCGGGAGGATCAGATACGCAGTATTTT.